The following is a T cell receptor (beta chain) sequence with its context. The sample comes from a study of response to subunit inactivated influenza vaccine. Trimming pared 3 bases from V and 5 bases from J, leaving 14 bases between. Per germline, CDR1 SNHLY and CDR2 FYNNEI. The CDR3 has 14 residues. TCRdb reanalysed the RT-PCR reads using MiXCR and keeps one entry per CDR3 protein. This table has more than 700,000 distinct CDR3 sequences, approximately 21% appearing once. The clonotype was recovered from a man aged 45-65 years who received an inactivated influenza vaccine. The rearrangement uses TRBV2 and TRBJ2-7; D is perhaps TRBD2 (7 bases). Source: PBMCs from blood, taken approximately 5 days after vaccination. CDR3 DNA: TGTGCCAGCAGTGATTGGGGGGGCGGCGACGAGCAGTACTTC. Translation: CASSDWGGGDEQYF.